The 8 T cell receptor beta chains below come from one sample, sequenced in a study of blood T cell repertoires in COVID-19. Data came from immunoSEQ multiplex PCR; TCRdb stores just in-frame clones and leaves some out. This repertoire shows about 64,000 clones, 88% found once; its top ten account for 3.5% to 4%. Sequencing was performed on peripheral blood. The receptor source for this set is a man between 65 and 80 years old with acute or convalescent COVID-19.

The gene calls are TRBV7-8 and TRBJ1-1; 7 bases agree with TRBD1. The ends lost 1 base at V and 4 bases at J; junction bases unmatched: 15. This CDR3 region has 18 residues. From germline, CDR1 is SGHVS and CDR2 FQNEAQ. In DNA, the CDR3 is TGTGCCAGCAGCTTAGGAAGGGGGAGACAGGGAGGTGGCACTGAAGCTTTCTTT. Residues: CASSLGRGRQGGGTEAFF.

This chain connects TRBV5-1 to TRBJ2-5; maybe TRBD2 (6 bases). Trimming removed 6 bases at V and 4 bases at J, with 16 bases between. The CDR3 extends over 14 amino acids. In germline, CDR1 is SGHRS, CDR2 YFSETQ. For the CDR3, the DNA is TGCGCCAGCACTTTGGGGGGAGGAAGAGAGACCCAGTACTTC. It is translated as CASTLGGGRETQYF.

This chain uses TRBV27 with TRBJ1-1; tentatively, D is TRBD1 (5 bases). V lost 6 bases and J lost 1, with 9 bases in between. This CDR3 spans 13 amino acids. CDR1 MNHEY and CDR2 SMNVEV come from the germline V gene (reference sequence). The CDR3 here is CASRLTENTEAFF. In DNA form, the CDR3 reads TGTGCCAGCAGATTGACAGAGAACACTGAAGCTTTCTTT.

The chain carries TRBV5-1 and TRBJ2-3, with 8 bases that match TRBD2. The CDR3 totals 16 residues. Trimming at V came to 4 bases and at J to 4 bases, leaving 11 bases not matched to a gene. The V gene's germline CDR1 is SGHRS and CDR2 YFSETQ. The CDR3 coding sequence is TGCGCCAGCAGCCCGGGTAGCGGGGTTCGAGCAGATACGCAGTATTTT. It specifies CASSPGSGVRADTQYF. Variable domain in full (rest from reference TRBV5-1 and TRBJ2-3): KAGVTQTPRYLIKTRGQQVTLSCSPISGHRSVSWYQQTPGQGLQFLFEYFSETQRNKGNFPGRFSGRQFSNSRSEMNVSTLELGDSALYLCASSPGSGVRADTQYFGPGTRLTVL.

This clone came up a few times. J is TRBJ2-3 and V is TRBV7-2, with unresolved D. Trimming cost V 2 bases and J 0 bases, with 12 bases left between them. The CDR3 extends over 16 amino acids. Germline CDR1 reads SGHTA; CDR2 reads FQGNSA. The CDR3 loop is CASSLFGTASTDTQYF. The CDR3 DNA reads TGTGCCAGCAGCTTATTTGGTACAGCTAGCACAGATACGCAGTATTTT.

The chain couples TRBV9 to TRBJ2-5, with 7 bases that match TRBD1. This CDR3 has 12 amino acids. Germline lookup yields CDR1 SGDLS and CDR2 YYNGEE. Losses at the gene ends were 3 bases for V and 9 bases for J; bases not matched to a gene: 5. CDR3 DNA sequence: TGTGCCAGCAGCGCCACAGGGGATGCCCAGTACTTC. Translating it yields CASSATGDAQYF.

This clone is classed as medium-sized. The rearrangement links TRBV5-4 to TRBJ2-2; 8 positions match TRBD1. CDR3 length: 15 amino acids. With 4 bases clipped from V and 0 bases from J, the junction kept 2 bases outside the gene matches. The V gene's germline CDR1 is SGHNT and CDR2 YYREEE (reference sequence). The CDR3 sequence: CASSPGQANTGELFF. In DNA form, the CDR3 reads TGTGCCAGCAGCCCGGGACAGGCGAACACCGGGGAGCTGTTTTTT.

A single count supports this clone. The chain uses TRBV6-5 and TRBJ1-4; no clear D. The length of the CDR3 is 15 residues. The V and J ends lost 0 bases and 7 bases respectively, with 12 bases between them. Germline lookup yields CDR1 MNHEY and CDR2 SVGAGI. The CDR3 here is CASSYSGMAIEKLFF. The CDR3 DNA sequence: TGTGCCAGCAGTTACTCGGGCATGGCCATTGAAAAACTGTTTTTT.